The 27 T cell receptor beta chains in this list originate from one sample, sequenced in a study of T cells in localized non-small cell lung cancer. Sequenced by immunoSEQ multiplex PCR; TCRdb stores in-frame clones only, minus some. Of around 41,000 clones in the sample, about 88% are singletons; the top ten hold 6.5% to 9%. The input for sequencing was peripheral blood, taken before any cancer treatment. These receptor sequences come from a woman between 18 and 50 years old with stage III lung adenocarcinoma.

The rearrangement uses TRBV7-7 and TRBJ1-4; 7 bases agree with TRBD1. The CDR3 length is 15 residues. The V and J ends lost 2 bases and 5 bases, in that order; junction bases with no gene match: 5. From germline, CDR1 is SSHAT and CDR2 FNYEAQ (reference sequence). The CDR3 protein is CASSLHRGVNEKLFF. For the CDR3, the DNA is TGTGCCAGCAGCTTACACAGGGGAGTGAATGAAAAACTGTTTTTT.

The V call is TRBV5-1, the J call TRBJ1-5; possible D gene TRBD1, 6 bases. Germline V gene sequence: CDR1 SGHRS, CDR2 YFSETQ. The V gene lost 4 bases and the J gene lost 6 bases, with 17 bases spanning the gap. This CDR3 comprises 15 residues. In DNA form, the CDR3 reads TGCGCCAGCAGCGGTGGGGAGGGGGGAGGTCAGCCCCAGCATTTT. Encoded protein: CASSGGEGGGQPQHF.

The rearrangement links TRBV16 to TRBJ1-5, with TRBD1 as a possible D gene (6 bases). The ends were cut back, 5 bases at V and 6 bases at J, with 14 bases in the middle. CDR3 size: 14 residues. Germline V CDR1 and CDR2: KGHSY, FQNENV. CDR3 bases: TGTGCCAGCAGCTATATCCCAGGGGTTCAGCCCCAGCATTTT. Its translation: CASSYIPGVQPQHF.

This chain uses TRBV2 with TRBJ1-4; D not resolved. Germline V gives CDR1 SNHLY, CDR2 FYNNEI. The germline V and J ends were trimmed by 2 bases and 4 bases, with 11 bases remaining between them. CDR3 size: 15 residues. CDR3 protein: CASSEIGQLNEKLFF. CDR3 DNA: TGTGCCAGCAGTGAAATAGGGCAGCTTAATGAAAAACTGTTTTTT.

The genes are TRBV5-4 and TRBJ2-7; TRBD1 matches 7 bases. Unmatched junction bases numbered 10, after V lost 4 bases and J lost 6 bases. The CDR3 loop spans 14 amino acids. Germline CDR1 SGHNT, CDR2 YYREEE (reference sequence). DNA for the CDR3: TGTGCCAGCAGCACAAACAGGGGTTTGGGCGAGCAGTACTTC. As protein: CASSTNRGLGEQYF.

This clone occurred a few times. This rearrangement joins TRBV7-6 to TRBJ2-1, with D possibly matching TRBD1 (6 bases). CDR3 length equals 18 residues. Germline V lookup: CDR1 SGHVS, CDR2 FNYEAQ. With 5 bases removed from V and 6 bases from J, the gap between germline ends came to 26 bases. Written as DNA, the CDR3 is TGTGCCAGCAGCGCGTTATCCCCCTCCGGGACAACTTTCAATGAGCAGTTCTTC. This gives the protein CASSALSPSGTTFNEQFF.

This chain connects TRBV6-5 to TRBJ2-6; D is ambiguous. The length of the CDR3 is 14 residues. Trimming cost V 6 bases and J 0 bases, with 6 bases left between them. CDR1 and CDR2 (germline): MNHEY, SVGAGI. This chain's CDR3 is CASSPISGANVLTF. The DNA for the CDR3 is TGTGCCAGCAGCCCCATCTCTGGGGCCAACGTCCTGACTTTC.

V usage is TRBV7-2 and J usage is TRBJ2-5; 9 bases line up with TRBD2. The CDR3 has 18 amino acids. The V gene end was trimmed by 3 bases and the J gene end by 0 bases; junction bases not matched to a gene: 11. CDR1 is SGHTA and CDR2 is FQGNSA in the germline V gene. CDR3 residues: CASSFRWLAGTNQETQYF. The CDR3 nucleotides read TGTGCCAGCAGCTTTAGATGGCTAGCGGGAACGAACCAAGAGACCCAGTACTTC.

This sequence joins TRBV18 and TRBJ1-1, with 8 bases matching TRBD1. In germline, CDR1 is KGHSH, CDR2 LQKENI. This CDR3 has 15 residues. Unmatched junction bases numbered 7, after V lost 4 bases and J lost 3 bases. CDR3 DNA: TGTGCCAGCTCACTCCGGGCACAGGGGGACACTGAAGCTTTCTTT. It codes for CASSLRAQGDTEAFF.

CDR3 nucleotides: TGTGCCAGCAGTTACCGGCACAATACCTACGAGCAGTACTTC. This translates into CASSYRHNTYEQYF. V and J are TRBV6-5 and TRBJ2-7, with D uncertain. V shed 2 bases and J shed 2 bases, with 10 bases lying between them. Germline-derived CDR1 and CDR2 are MNHEY and SVGAGI. The CDR3 is 14 residues long.

V gene TRBV7-9 combines with J gene TRBJ1-1; D ambiguous. Trimming removed 0 bases at V and 4 bases at J, with 9 bases between. Per the germline V gene, CDR1 is SEHNR and CDR2 is FQNEAQ (reference sequence). The CDR3 length is 14 residues. The CDR3 DNA reads TGTGCCAGCAGCTTAGCCCGGGGTAGCACTGAAGCTTTCTTT. As protein: CASSLARGSTEAFF.

The V call is TRBV5-1, the J call TRBJ2-1; possible D gene TRBD1, 5 bases. Trimming cost V 0 bases and J 3 bases, with 22 bases left between them. The CDR3 is made up of 19 amino acids. Per the germline V gene, CDR1 is SGHRS and CDR2 is YFSETQ. CDR3: CASSLGVGRVDSSYNEQFF. In DNA, the CDR3 is TGCGCCAGCAGCTTGGGGGTGGGCAGGGTAGATTCTAGCTACAATGAGCAGTTCTTC. Full variable domain (rest looked up from reference TRBV5-1 and TRBJ2-1): KAGVTQTPRYLIKTRGQQVTLSCSPISGHRSVSWYQQTPGQGLQFLFEYFSETQRNKGNFPGRFSGRQFSNSRSEMNVSTLELGDSALYLCASSLGVGRVDSSYNEQFFGPGTRLTVL.

The V and J genes are TRBV29-1 and TRBJ1-1, with 7 nucleotides matching TRBD1. Losses at the gene ends were 4 bases for V and 11 bases for J; bases not matched to a gene: 16. The CDR3 extends over 14 amino acids. Germline assignment: CDR1 SQVTM and CDR2 ANQGSEA. CDR3: CSVVREQDRVEAFF. CDR3 coding DNA: TGCAGCGTTGTGCGGGAACAAGACAGGGTCGAGGCTTTCTTT.

This sequence joins TRBV29-1 and TRBJ2-2, with a possible D match to TRBD1 (5 bases). This CDR3 has 14 amino acids. Trimming left V 4 bases short and J 5 bases short, with 14 bases between. Looked up from germline, CDR1 is SQVTM and CDR2 is ANQGSEA. The CDR3 nucleotides are TGCAGCGTTGGGGGCCACCAGGGAACCGGGGAGCTGTTTTTT. Its translation: CSVGGHQGTGELFF.

This chain links TRBV27 with TRBJ2-3; D remains unclear. The germline V gene has CDR1 MNHEY and CDR2 SMNVEV (reference sequence). Trimming took 2 bases from V and 1 from J, leaving 10 bases between them. This CDR3 has 15 residues. Here the CDR3 DNA reads TGTGCCAGCAGTTTACTCCGAGCTGGCACAGATACGCAGTATTTT. Translated: CASSLLRAGTDTQYF.

CDR3 coding DNA: TGTGCCACCAGCAGAGATAATCCGGGTGCAGATACGCAGTATTTT. Protein sequence: CATSRDNPGADTQYF. The chain recombines TRBV15 with TRBJ2-3, with D unresolved. Germline CDR1 and CDR2: LNHNV and YYDKDF (reference sequence). The V end was cut by 0 bases, the J end by 4 bases, with 11 bases between. The CDR3 has 15 amino acids.

V usage is TRBV7-7 and J usage is TRBJ2-3; 12 nucleotides align to TRBD2. J gave up 7 bases and V 1 base, and 6 bases lay outside the gene matches. The CDR3 is made up of 16 amino acids. Germline CDR1 is SSHAT and CDR2 is FNYEAQ (reference sequence). CDR3 nucleotides: TGTGCCAGCAGCTTAGATGCTAGCGGGGGGGTCAATACGCAGTATTTT. This sequence encodes CASSLDASGGVNTQYF.

The chain links TRBV7-6 to TRBJ1-1; D unresolved. The V gene lost 5 bases and the J gene lost 8 bases, with 12 bases spanning the gap. Germline values: CDR1 SGHVS, CDR2 FNYEAQ. The CDR3 spans 12 residues. The DNA of the CDR3 is TGTGCCAGCAGCACTCAGGAGTCCGAAGCTTTCTTT. It specifies CASSTQESEAFF. Together with reference TRBV7-6 and TRBJ1-1, the CDR3 gives the full variable domain: GAGVSQSPRYKVTKRGQDVALRCDPISGHVSLYWYRQALGQGPEFLTYFNYEAQQDKSGLPNDRFSAERPEGSISTLTIQRTEQRDSAMYRCASSTQESEAFFGQGTRLTVV.

This clone was detected only once. The chain joins TRBV30 to TRBJ1-1, with 9 bases matching TRBD1. The CDR3 consists of 18 residues. CDR1 GTSNPN and CDR2 SVGIG come from the germline V gene (reference sequence). V dropped 3 bases and J dropped 0; count of bases not matched to a gene: 14. The CDR3 nucleotides are TGTGCCTGGAGCCTAAGGGAGCGTGACAGGGGGGTGAACACTGAAGCTTTCTTT. Its translation is CAWSLRERDRGVNTEAFF.

Written as DNA, the CDR3 is TGTGCCAGCAGCCGTTCGGGGGGGTACACTGAAGCTTTCTTT. As protein: CASSRSGGYTEAFF. The rearrangement uses TRBV11-2 and TRBJ1-1, with D tentatively TRBD1 (5 bases). V was clipped by 5 bases and J by 3 bases, with 13 bases between them. From germline, CDR1 is SGHAT and CDR2 FQNNGV. The CDR3 length is 14 residues. The full variable domain, with the rest looked up from reference TRBV11-2 and TRBJ1-1, is EAGVAQSPRYKIIEKRQSVAFWCNPISGHATLYWYQQILGQGPKLLIQFQNNGVVDDSQLPKDRFSAERLKGVDSTLKIQPAKLEDSAVYLCASSRSGGYTEAFFGQGTRLTVV.

The V and J genes are TRBV5-1 and TRBJ2-4; D possibly corresponds to TRBD2 (7 bases). Germline CDR1 reads SGHRS; CDR2 reads YFSETQ. V was clipped by 0 bases and J by 6 bases, with 16 bases between them. The CDR3 covers 16 residues. The CDR3 DNA sequence: TGCGCCAGCAGCTTGGATGTCGGACTAGGGGGAAACATTCAGTACTTC. It specifies CASSLDVGLGGNIQYF.

V and J are TRBV6-5 and TRBJ1-1; D gene ambiguous. The germline CDR1 and CDR2 sequences are MNHEY and SVGAGI. V lost 2 bases, J lost 1 base, and 8 bases lay in between. The CDR3 loop spans 14 amino acids. The CDR3 DNA reads TGTGCCAGCAGTTACCACAGCCAGAACACTGAAGCTTTCTTT. Its translation is CASSYHSQNTEAFF.

The CDR3 reads CASGKASWGSPLHF. CDR3 in DNA: TGTGCTAGTGGAAAGGCTAGCTGGGGTTCACCCCTCCACTTT. The chain recombines TRBV12-5 with TRBJ1-6; D not resolved. Germline V CDR1 and CDR2: LGHNT, FRNRAP. The CDR3 sequence is 14 residues long. V was shortened by 6 bases and J by 9 bases, with 15 bases between the two germline ends.

The rearrangement uses TRBV5-1 and TRBJ1-5; the D gene is possibly TRBD1 (5 bases). Trimming left V 1 base short and J 6 bases short, with 14 bases between. The CDR3 is made up of 15 amino acids. CDR1 is SGHRS and CDR2 is YFSETQ in the germline V gene. CDR3 coding DNA: TGCGCCAGCAGCTTGCTCGGGGCCGGGGGTCAGCCCCAGCATTTT. Protein: CASSLLGAGGQPQHF.

The chain carries TRBV2 and TRBJ1-2; D gene uncertain. Trimming stripped 3 bases from V and 3 bases from J, with 11 bases between. From germline, CDR1 is SNHLY and CDR2 FYNNEI. The CDR3 sequence is 14 residues long. The CDR3 protein is CASSEGGEYYGYTF. DNA of the CDR3: TGTGCCAGCAGTGAGGGTGGAGAATACTATGGCTACACCTTC.

V usage is TRBV18 and J usage is TRBJ1-5; D is undetermined. Germline V gives CDR1 KGHSH, CDR2 LQKENI. The CDR3 loop spans 15 amino acids. The CDR3 nucleotides read TGTGCTACCCGACCGGAGGTCGACTTGAATCAGCCCCAGCATTTT. Protein: CATRPEVDLNQPQHF.

The chain couples TRBV19 to TRBJ1-2; no clear D. With 0 bases removed from V and 4 bases from J, the gap between germline ends came to 15 bases. Germline-derived CDR1 and CDR2 are LNHDA and SQIVND (reference sequence). This CDR3 contains 16 residues. This CDR3 reads CASSIDDPNRSYGYTF. CDR3 coding DNA: TGTGCCAGTAGTATAGATGATCCTAACCGTTCCTATGGCTACACCTTC.